These 29 T cell receptor beta chains came from one sample sequenced in a study of blood T cell repertoires in COVID-19. Data came from immunoSEQ multiplex PCR; TCRdb stores just in-frame clones and leaves some out. This sample yields a few hundred thousand clones, of which 88% are seen a single time; 0.9% to 1.5% belongs to the top ten. Sequenced sample: PBMCs or T cells enriched from blood (not recorded which). The receptors shown here come from a woman between 18 and 30 years old who had recovered from COVID-19.

This chain's CDR3 is CASTKESNTEAFF. As DNA, the CDR3 is TGTGCCAGCACAAAGGAGTCGAACACTGAAGCTTTCTTT. The rearrangement links TRBV2 to TRBJ1-1; D gene unclear. CDR1 and CDR2 (germline): SNHLY, FYNNEI. Between the trimmed V and J ends, which lost 7 bases and 1 base, there was a span of 10 bases. The CDR3 contains 13 residues.

The V gene is TRBV2, the J gene TRBJ1-5; no clear D. The CDR3 totals 14 residues. Germline-derived CDR1 and CDR2 are SNHLY and FYNNEI. Trimming stripped 3 bases from V and 6 bases from J, with 12 bases between. The CDR3 bases are TGTGCCAGCAGTGATTACCCGGCGGGTCAGCCCCAGCATTTT. It specifies CASSDYPAGQPQHF.

The rearrangement joins TRBV11-2 to TRBJ2-1; 16 bases align to TRBD2. This CDR3 has 15 residues. V dropped 5 bases and J dropped 9; count of bases not matched to a gene: 4. Germline V gene data show CDR1 as SGHAT and CDR2 as FQNNGV. CDR3 sequence (DNA): TGTGCCAGCAGCCTGGGACTAGCGGGGGGGCGTGAGCAGTTCTTC. Translated, it gives CASSLGLAGGREQFF.

The chain carries TRBV2 and TRBJ2-3, with 9 bases aligning to TRBD2. The CDR3 has 15 residues. V was pared by 4 bases and J by 1 base, with 3 bases of the junction left unmatched. CDR1 is SNHLY and CDR2 is FYNNEI in the germline V gene. The CDR3: CASSVLAGGTDTQYF. CDR3 nucleotide sequence: TGTGCCAGCAGTGTATTAGCGGGGGGCACAGATACGCAGTATTTT.

This clone is a singleton in its sample. The V gene is TRBV9, the J gene TRBJ2-1; 8 bases are shared with TRBD2. The CDR3 has 15 amino acids. V gave up 4 bases and J gave up 1 base; unmatched junction bases: 4. The germline V gene has CDR1 SGDLS and CDR2 YYNGEE. Here the CDR3 DNA reads TGTGCCAGCAGCCGGGGGGGCCAATCCTACAATGAGCAGTTCTTC. Residues: CASSRGGQSYNEQFF.

The chain combines TRBV28 with TRBJ1-2, with unresolved D. From germline, CDR1 is MDHEN and CDR2 SYDVKM. This CDR3 comprises 12 residues. Deletions cut 5 bases from V and 4 bases from J, with 8 bases between. The CDR3 DNA follows: TGTGCCAGCAGTCCGGGATCCTATGGCTACACCTTC. It codes for CASSPGSYGYTF.

This rearrangement joins TRBV2 to TRBJ2-2; a weak D match, TRBD2 (7 bases). Trimming removed 6 bases from V and 5 bases from J, with 16 bases in between. This CDR3 region has 15 residues. The germline V gene has CDR1 SNHLY and CDR2 FYNNEI. The chain's CDR3 is CASRGGGGGTGELFF. The CDR3 nucleotides read TGTGCCAGCAGGGGAGGCGGGGGCGGAACCGGGGAGCTGTTTTTT.

This clone is a singleton in its sample. The chain combines TRBV7-9 with TRBJ2-5, with D maybe TRBD2 (5 bases). This CDR3 comprises 13 residues. CDR1 and CDR2 (germline): SEHNR, FQNEAQ (reference sequence). The V end was cut by 3 bases, the J end by 5 bases, with 10 bases between. CDR3 sequence: CASSFGITETQYF. CDR3 bases: TGTGCCAGCAGCTTCGGGATCACGGAGACCCAGTACTTC.

The V and J genes are TRBV25-1 and TRBJ1-6; D is perhaps TRBD1 (5 bases). V lost 4 bases to trimming and J lost 9 bases, with 10 bases between them. Germline CDR1 is MGHDK and CDR2 is SYGVNS. The CDR3 is 13 amino acids. The CDR3 sequence is CASSGQGGSPLHF. As DNA, the CDR3 is TGTGCCAGCAGTGGGCAGGGAGGTTCACCCCTCCACTTT.

This clone has a single count. The V and J genes are TRBV5-1 and TRBJ2-5, with a possible D match to TRBD2 (6 bases). Germline V CDR1 and CDR2: SGHRS, YFSETQ. The CDR3 has 18 residues. The ends were cut back, 0 bases at V and 1 base at J, with 19 bases in the middle. CDR3 amino acids: CASSLAGLQEYSQETQYF. CDR3 DNA: TGCGCCAGCAGCTTGGCGGGACTCCAAGAATATTCCCAAGAGACCCAGTACTTC. The variable domain in full, with the rest retrieved from reference TRBV5-1 and TRBJ2-5, is KAGVTQTPRYLIKTRGQQVTLSCSPISGHRSVSWYQQTPGQGLQFLFEYFSETQRNKGNFPGRFSGRQFSNSRSEMNVSTLELGDSALYLCASSLAGLQEYSQETQYFGPGTRLLVL.

V is TRBV5-4 and J is TRBJ2-5; TRBD1 agrees at 8 bases. Germline CDR1 and CDR2: SGHNT and YYREEE (reference sequence). CDR3 length: 15 residues. V was clipped by 4 bases and J by 5 bases; unmatched bases: 10. The CDR3, as DNA: TGTGCCAGCAGCAACACCAACCGGGACAGGGAGACCCAGTACTTC. It yields the protein CASSNTNRDRETQYF.

The V and J genes are TRBV5-6 and TRBJ1-1, with 9 nucleotides matching TRBD1. The CDR3 covers 15 residues. The germline gives CDR1 SGHDT, CDR2 YYEEEE. V lost 3 bases to trimming and J lost 3 bases; unmatched junction nucleotides: 6. The CDR3 coding sequence is TGTGCCAGCAGCTACCGGACAGGGGATGACACTGAAGCTTTCTTT. Amino acids: CASSYRTGDDTEAFF.

V usage is TRBV5-1 and J usage is TRBJ2-2, with 8 bases fitting TRBD1. The CDR3 runs 15 residues. Germline V gives CDR1 SGHRS, CDR2 YFSETQ. Trimming took 3 bases from V and 3 from J; bases not matched to a gene: 4. The CDR3 nucleotides read TGCGCCAGCAGCTCGACAGGGGACCACACCGGGGAGCTGTTTTTT. Translation gives CASSSTGDHTGELFF.

The chain combines TRBV7-2 with TRBJ2-3; 11 bases are a match to TRBD1. Germline CDR1 and CDR2: SGHTA and FQGNSA. The CDR3 is made up of 15 amino acids. V lost 4 bases, J lost 7 bases, and 7 bases stayed unmatched. CDR3 protein: CASSSPGQGGNTQYF. The CDR3 coding sequence is TGTGCCAGCAGCTCCCCGGGACAGGGGGGAAATACGCAGTATTTT.

This rearrangement joins TRBV5-1 to TRBJ1-5, with TRBD1 matching over 8 bases. The V segment lost 0 bases and the J segment 6 bases; nucleotides outside the gene matches: 5. Germline V CDR1 and CDR2: SGHRS, YFSETQ. The CDR3 has 15 amino acids. DNA of the CDR3: TGCGCCAGCAGCTTGGGACAGGGGACAAGTCAGCCCCAGCATTTT. Translating it yields CASSLGQGTSQPQHF.

To note about this clone: The same CDR3 is also encoded by other DNA sequences in this sample. The rearrangement uses TRBV5-6 and TRBJ2-5; D perhaps matches TRBD1 (5 bases). The CDR3 spans 13 residues. V dropped 0 bases and J dropped 2 bases, with 5 bases sitting between them. The germline CDR1 and CDR2 sequences are SGHDT and YYEEEE. The CDR3 sequence: CASSLGQQETQYF. Here the CDR3 DNA reads TGTGCCAGCAGCTTGGGACAGCAAGAGACCCAGTACTTC.

V is TRBV10-3 and J is TRBJ2-1, with TRBD2 matching 9 bases. V lost 3 bases and J lost 4; bases outside the gene matches: 4. CDR3 length: 15 residues. Germline CDR1 ENHRY, CDR2 SYGVKD. The CDR3 loop is CAISDGGGVYNEQFF. CDR3 DNA sequence: TGTGCCATCAGTGACGGCGGGGGGGTATACAATGAGCAGTTCTTC.

The chain is built from TRBV20-1 and TRBJ1-2; D is uncertain. CDR1 and CDR2 from the germline V gene are DFQATT and SNEGSKA (reference sequence). The CDR3 length is 11 residues. With 2 bases removed from V and 4 bases from J, the gap between germline ends came to 5 bases. The CDR3 nucleotides are TGCAGTGCTAGAATGGCCTATGGCTACACCTTC. Amino acids: CSARMAYGYTF.

The chain carries TRBV5-1 and TRBJ1-2; tentative D call: TRBD1 (6 bases). This CDR3 is 17 amino acids long. The germline V gene encodes CDR1 SGHRS and CDR2 YFSETQ. Trimming took 0 bases from V and 4 from J, leaving 19 bases between them. CDR3 residues: CASSLESGAASFYGYTF. As DNA, the CDR3 is TGCGCCAGCAGCTTGGAGTCAGGGGCCGCAAGTTTCTATGGCTACACCTTC.

This chain links TRBV25-1 with TRBJ1-1, with D possibly TRBD1 on 6 matching bases. Germline V gene lookup returns CDR1 MGHDK and CDR2 SYGVNS. V was pared by 3 bases and J by 4 bases, with 15 bases between. This CDR3 region has 15 residues. CDR3 in DNA: TGTGCCAGCAGTGATAGGGGGGGAGCGGGCACTGAAGCTTTCTTT. As protein: CASSDRGGAGTEAFF.

This chain joins TRBV12-3 or TRBV12-4 and TRBJ1-1; 12 bases match TRBD1. The CDR3 is 13 residues long. Trimming took 7 bases from V and 9 from J; bases not matched to a gene: 6. The CDR3 nucleotides are TGTGCCAGCAAACCGGGACAGGGGGCGAAAGCTTTCTTT. Its translation is CASKPGQGAKAFF.

This chain uses TRBV5-4 with TRBJ2-7; 8 bases agree with TRBD1. The germline CDR1 and CDR2 sequences are SGHNT and YYREEE (reference sequence). The CDR3 totals 14 residues. Germline trimming cut 2 bases from V and 2 bases from J; bases unmatched to any gene: 3. The CDR3 nucleotides read TGTGCCAGCAGCTTCCAGGGGGCGACCTACGAGCAGTACTTC. Its translation is CASSFQGATYEQYF.

V and J are TRBV7-9 and TRBJ2-7; weak D call: TRBD1 (6 bases). V lost 5 bases to trimming and J lost 2 bases, with 13 bases between them. Germline CDR1 and CDR2: SEHNR and FQNEAQ (reference sequence). The CDR3 consists of 14 residues. The CDR3 protein is CASSGRDKAYEQYF. The CDR3 DNA reads TGTGCCAGCAGCGGCCGGGACAAAGCCTACGAGCAGTACTTC. Using reference TRBV7-9 and TRBJ2-7 for the parts outside the CDR3, the full variable domain is DTGVSQNPRHKITKRGQNVTFRCDPISEHNRLYWYRQTLGQGPEFLTYFQNEAQLEKSRLLSDRFSAERPKGSFSTLEIQRTEQGDSAMYLCASSGRDKAYEQYFGPGTRLTVT.

V and J are TRBV10-3 and TRBJ2-1, with 7 bases identical to TRBD1. This CDR3 comprises 15 residues. V gave up 4 bases and J gave up 4 bases; unmatched junction bases: 7. The germline V gene encodes CDR1 ENHRY and CDR2 SYGVKD. CDR3 sequence reads: CAISGNRGSYNEQFF. The CDR3 nucleotides read TGTGCCATCAGTGGTAACAGGGGTTCGTACAATGAGCAGTTCTTC.

The V gene is TRBV11-2, the J gene TRBJ1-2; D is ambiguous. Deletions cut 3 bases from V and 8 bases from J, with 13 bases between. The CDR3 contains 13 residues. Germline lookup yields CDR1 SGHAT and CDR2 FQNNGV. CDR3 bases: TGTGCCAGCAGCTTCGGGGTTCCAAGCGGCTACACCTTC. Protein: CASSFGVPSGYTF.

To note about this clone: This clone may be a read error of a much larger clone one base away. Different DNA sequences within this sample yield the same CDR3. The chain links TRBV7-2 to TRBJ2-7; no firm D call. The CDR3 loop spans 12 amino acids. Looked up from germline, CDR1 is SGHTA and CDR2 is FQGNSA. The V end was cut by 2 bases, the J end by 2 bases, with 4 bases between. The CDR3 DNA reads as TGTGCCAGCAGCTTAACGGCCTACGAGCAGTACTTC. Amino acids: CASSLTAYEQYF. Based on the CDR3 plus reference TRBV7-2 and TRBJ2-7, the full variable domain is GAGVSQSPSNKVTEKGKDVELRCDPISGHTALYWYRQSLGQGLEFLIYFQGNSAPDKSGLPSDRFSAERTGGSVSTLTIQRTQQEDSAVYLCASSLTAYEQYFGPGTRLTVT.

V gene TRBV3-1 (or the pseudogene TRBV3-2) combines with J gene TRBJ1-1; D is perhaps TRBD1 (5 bases). The germline gives CDR1 LGHDT, CDR2 YNNKEL (reference sequence). V shed 4 bases and J shed 4 bases, with 19 bases lying between them. CDR3 length: 16 amino acids. The DNA of the CDR3 is TGTGCCAGCAGCCCCAACCCCGGGCGGGGCTTCACTGAAGCTTTCTTT. Protein sequence: CASSPNPGRGFTEAFF.

The chain recombines TRBV2 with TRBJ1-6, with D unclear. V lost 2 bases and J lost 5, with 19 bases in between. The CDR3 is 18 amino acids. Germline CDR1 is SNHLY and CDR2 is FYNNEI. CDR3 sequence reads: CASSEIKDLGVHNSPLHF. The CDR3 DNA reads TGTGCCAGCAGTGAAATAAAAGACCTCGGGGTTCATAATTCACCCCTCCACTTT.

The rearrangement joins TRBV11-3 to TRBJ1-1; tentative D call: TRBD1 (6 bases). In germline, CDR1 is SGHNT, CDR2 YENEEA. CDR3 size: 13 residues. Between the trimmed V and J ends, which lost 4 bases and 2 bases, there was a span of 8 bases. DNA for the CDR3: TGTGCCAGCAGCTACAGGGTTAACACTGAAGCTTTCTTT. Protein: CASSYRVNTEAFF. Together with reference TRBV11-3 and TRBJ1-1, the CDR3 gives the full variable domain: EAGVVQSPRYKIIEKKQPVAFWCNPISGHNTLYWYLQNLGQGPELLIRYENEEAVDDSQLPKDRFSAERLKGVDSTLKIQPAELGDSAVYLCASSYRVNTEAFFGQGTRLTVV.